This T cell receptor beta chain was sequenced during a study of cytomegalovirus exposure and HLA in healthy donors. Points from the study as a whole: Rarity characterized most TCR sequences, yet some public TCRs appeared in many donors.

Assay: immunoSEQ multiplex PCR; the TCRdb copy retains only in-frame clones and omits some. Among 250,000 to 350,000 clones listed, 88% were seen once. The validation cohort, a group of more than 100 subjects, included the donors and was separate from the roughly 620-subject first cohort. This CDR3 region has 14 residues. Notes on this clone: The antigen is undetermined.

The V and J genes are TRBV21-1 and TRBJ2-7; no DNA check was done on the table's D call, TRBD2. TRBV21-1 is a documented pseudogene. This receptor was obtained from a man aged 25-45 years in good health and CMV-seronegative. The source material was PBMCs. DNA for the CDR3: TGTGCCAGCAGCAAAGTTTCACGGGGGGTCGATCAGTACTTC. This gives the protein CASSKVSRGVDQYF.